A single sample is the source of the 25 T cell receptor beta chains below, sequenced in a study of blood T cell repertoires in COVID-19. TCRdb's copy holds only in-frame clones and misses some; the assay was immunoSEQ multiplex PCR. The repertoire consists of roughly 260,000 clones, with 75% to 90% occurring once and the leading ten covering 1.5% to 2%. Material for sequencing was PBMCs or T cells enriched from blood (not recorded which). These receptors all stem from a woman aged 45-65 years who had recovered from COVID-19.

This rearrangement joins TRBV5-5 to TRBJ1-3, with unresolved D. Germline CDR1 and CDR2: SGHKS and YYEKEE (reference sequence). V gave up 3 bases and J gave up 0 bases, with 10 bases separating them. The CDR3 runs 15 residues. In nucleotides, the CDR3 is TGTGCCAGCAGCTGGTCGGGAAACTCTGGAAACACCATATATTTT. Amino acids: CASSWSGNSGNTIYF.

J is TRBJ2-3 and V is TRBV28, with D possibly being TRBD1 (6 bases). The CDR3 consists of 15 residues. Trimming pared 4 bases from V and 4 bases from J, leaving 15 bases between. Germline CDR1 and CDR2: MDHEN and SYDVKM. CDR3 residues: CASSSGTKPADTQYF. CDR3 in DNA: TGTGCCAGCAGTTCGGGGACAAAGCCCGCAGATACGCAGTATTTT.

The rearrangement links TRBV4-1 to TRBJ2-2, with a possible D match to TRBD2 (5 bases). The CDR3 has 14 residues. The germline gives CDR1 MGHRA, CDR2 YSYEKL. Trimming shortened V by 4 bases and J by 6 bases, and 12 bases separated the two germline ends. CDR3 sequence reads: CASSRPLGAGELFF. As DNA, the CDR3 is TGCGCCAGCAGCCGGCCCCTGGGAGCCGGGGAGCTGTTTTTT.

V is TRBV30 and J is TRBJ2-7, with 7 bases that match TRBD2. This CDR3 is 14 amino acids long. With 5 bases clipped from V and 3 bases from J, the junction kept 10 bases outside the gene matches. Per the germline V gene, CDR1 is GTSNPN and CDR2 is SVGIG (reference sequence). In DNA, the CDR3 is TGTGCCTGGGGACTTAGCGGGTTTCGCTACGAGCAGTACTTC. This gives the protein CAWGLSGFRYEQYF.

This clone was recorded once. The chain uses TRBV5-6 and TRBJ2-7, with 8 bases fitting TRBD1. The junction had 2 bases not matched to a gene; V was cut back by 3 bases and J by 3 bases. The CDR3 is 13 residues long. From germline, CDR1 is SGHDT and CDR2 YYEEEE. CDR3 DNA sequence: TGTGCCAGCAGCTCAGGGGGCCTCTACGAGCAGTACTTC. It specifies CASSSGGLYEQYF.

The J gene is TRBJ2-1, the V gene TRBV7-9; the D is unclear. Trimming took off 6 bases at V and 8 bases at J, with 17 bases between the two ends. This CDR3 is built from 14 residues. Per germline, CDR1 SEHNR and CDR2 FQNEAQ (reference sequence). As DNA, the CDR3 is TGTGCCAGCAGTCACCCCCTAGATATCTATGAGCAGTTCTTC. Its translation: CASSHPLDIYEQFF.

The gene calls are TRBV5-1 and TRBJ2-2; no clear D. The CDR3 loop spans 16 amino acids. V lost 4 bases and J lost 6, with 19 bases in between. CDR1 and CDR2 (germline): SGHRS, YFSETQ. CDR3 in DNA: TGCGCCAGCAGCCCAGATAATCTTAGACGGGCCGGGGAGCTGTTTTTT. It is translated as CASSPDNLRRAGELFF.

This clone was detected once. The chain combines TRBV7-8 with TRBJ1-3; 9 bases map to TRBD1. This CDR3 spans 17 amino acids. V dropped 4 bases and J dropped 3; count of bases not matched to a gene: 10. CDR1 SGHVS and CDR2 FQNEAQ come from the germline V gene. CDR3 protein: CASSSQTGGAGGNTIYF. As DNA, the CDR3 is TGTGCCAGCAGCTCCCAAACAGGGGGCGCAGGTGGAAACACCATATATTTT.

The sample holds one count of this clone. The rearrangement joins TRBV15 to TRBJ2-3; 10 positions agree with TRBD2. The junction had 10 bases not matched to a gene; V was cut back by 4 bases and J by 6 bases. The CDR3 extends over 16 amino acids. Germline V gene data show CDR1 as LNHNV and CDR2 as YYDKDF (reference sequence). For the CDR3, the DNA is TGTGCCACCAGCACACACGGGACTAGCGTGCACGATACGCAGTATTTT. Translating gives CATSTHGTSVHDTQYF.

The chain uses TRBV3-1 (or the pseudogene TRBV3-2) and TRBJ1-1; D perhaps matches TRBD1 (6 bases). This CDR3 is 12 amino acids long. The V and J ends lost 2 bases and 11 bases respectively, with 12 bases between them. Per germline, CDR1 LGHDT and CDR2 YNNKEL (reference sequence). The CDR3 loop reads CASSQTTGPAFF. CDR3 DNA: TGTGCCAGCAGCCAAACGACAGGACCGGCTTTCTTT.

The chain carries TRBV27 and TRBJ1-6; D is unresolved. Trimming left V 3 bases short and J 6 bases short, with 9 bases between. Germline lookup yields CDR1 MNHEY and CDR2 SMNVEV (reference sequence). The CDR3 is made up of 14 amino acids. The CDR3 nucleotides read TGTGCCAGCAGTTTTGGAGGGCGTAATTCACCCCTCCACTTT. Amino acids: CASSFGGRNSPLHF.

The J gene is TRBJ1-5, the V gene TRBV28; TRBD1 is a possible D gene (5 bases). The CDR3 length is 16 residues. The V end lost 4 bases, the J end lost 1 base, and 14 bases lay between the germline ends. Per the germline V gene, CDR1 is MDHEN and CDR2 is SYDVKM. As DNA, the CDR3 is TGTGCCAGCAGTTACAGGACCATTTGGAGCAATCAGCCCCAGCATTTT. This encodes CASSYRTIWSNQPQHF.

V gene TRBV5-5 combines with J gene TRBJ2-6; the D is unclear. CDR1 is SGHKS and CDR2 is YYEKEE in the germline V gene (reference sequence). The CDR3 is 15 residues long. V was clipped by 0 bases and J by 0 bases, with 4 bases between them. This chain's CDR3 is CASSLVSSGANVLTF. The CDR3 nucleotides read TGTGCCAGCAGCTTGGTCAGCTCTGGGGCCAACGTCCTGACTTTC.

The genes are TRBV28 and TRBJ2-1; TRBD2 agrees at 8 bases. V lost 3 bases, J lost 0 bases, and 10 bases stayed unmatched. The germline CDR1 and CDR2 sequences are MDHEN and SYDVKM. This CDR3 contains 18 residues. CDR3 loop: CASSFSEIAGSSYNEQFF. The CDR3 nucleotides read TGTGCCAGCAGTTTTTCGGAAATAGCGGGAAGCTCCTACAATGAGCAGTTCTTC.

This clone was detected once. The rearrangement links TRBV4-1 to TRBJ2-7, with TRBD2 identical over 10 bases. Germline loops: CDR1 MGHRA, CDR2 YSYEKL. Trimming removed 3 bases from V and 6 bases from J; junction bases left unmatched: 11. The length of the CDR3 is 16 residues. The CDR3 sequence: CASSQGASGSRLEQYF. CDR3 DNA: TGCGCCAGCAGCCAGGGGGCTAGCGGGAGTCGGCTCGAGCAGTACTTC.

The CDR3 DNA sequence: TGTGCCAGCAGCCCCGCTGAGCCAGGGGGCGCCGAGCAGTACTTC. Translated: CASSPAEPGGAEQYF. J is TRBJ2-7 and V is TRBV13, with TRBD1 matching 8 bases. The CDR3 covers 15 residues. Germline CDR1 reads PRHDT; CDR2 reads FYEKMQ (reference sequence). Trimming took 5 bases from V and 6 from J; bases not matched to a gene: 12. Full variable domain (remainder filled in from reference TRBV13 and TRBJ2-7): AAGVIQSPRHLIKEKRETATLKCYPIPRHDTVYWYQQGPGQDPQFLISFYEKMQSDKGSIPDRFSAQQFSDYHSELNMSSLELGDSALYFCASSPAEPGGAEQYFGPGTRLTVT.

The genes are TRBV24-1 and TRBJ2-5; D is possibly TRBD2 (6 bases). V was pared by 5 bases and J by 3 bases, with 6 bases between. CDR1 KGHDR and CDR2 SFDVKD come from the germline V gene. The CDR3 runs 12 residues. Written as DNA, the CDR3 is TGTGCCACCAGTGCGGGAGAAGAGACCCAGTACTTC. As protein: CATSAGEETQYF.

This chain joins TRBV3-1 (or the pseudogene TRBV3-2) and TRBJ1-6; D may be TRBD1 (5 bases). The CDR3 length is 14 residues. CDR1 is LGHDT and CDR2 is YNNKEL in the germline V gene (reference sequence). Between the trimmed V and J ends, which lost 4 bases and 8 bases, there was a span of 12 bases. CDR3 DNA: TGTGCCAGCAGCCCGGCCCGGGGGGATTCACCCCTCCACTTT. Amino acid sequence: CASSPARGDSPLHF.

The V gene is TRBV5-1, the J gene TRBJ2-3; 7 bases agree with TRBD2. The CDR3 covers 17 residues. After removal of 1 base from V and 2 bases from J, the junction contained 10 bases not matched to a gene. Germline CDR1 reads SGHRS; CDR2 reads YFSETQ. The CDR3 sequence is CASSLFGGGRSTDTQYF. CDR3 bases: TGCGCCAGCAGCTTGTTTGGGGGGGGACGGTCCACAGATACGCAGTATTTT.

The chain uses TRBV28 and TRBJ1-6, with D possibly being TRBD1 (5 bases). CDR3 size: 17 residues. Germline V CDR1 and CDR2: MDHEN, SYDVKM. Trimming left V 5 bases short and J 7 bases short, with 21 bases between. CDR3 amino acids: CASSAGTASAFNSPLHF. CDR3 in DNA: TGTGCCAGCAGTGCGGGGACGGCCTCGGCTTTCAATTCACCCCTCCACTTT.

The chain recombines TRBV6-5 with TRBJ2-7; TRBD2 might be the D (6 bases). The length of the CDR3 is 15 residues. CDR1 is MNHEY, CDR2 SVGAGI, per germline. The V and J ends lost 7 bases and 1 base respectively, with 17 bases between them. The CDR3 sequence is CASNAGGAPSYEQYF. CDR3 DNA sequence: TGTGCCAGCAATGCCGGCGGGGCCCCATCCTACGAGCAGTACTTC.

Here the CDR3 DNA reads TGTGCCAGCAGCCTCCGACTAGCGGGAGCCTTTGGCTACGAGCAGTACTTC. Translated: CASSLRLAGAFGYEQYF. The chain has TRBV7-2 and TRBJ2-7; 12 nucleotides align to TRBD2. The CDR3 runs to 17 residues. Germline CDR1 is SGHTA and CDR2 is FQGNSA. The V segment lost 5 bases and the J segment 3 bases; nucleotides outside the gene matches: 11.

The chain joins TRBV18 to TRBJ2-1; D unresolved. The germline V and J ends were trimmed by 6 bases and 2 bases, with 8 bases remaining between them. The CDR3 is 13 residues long. Germline CDR1 reads KGHSH; CDR2 reads LQKENI. In DNA form, the CDR3 reads TGTGCCAGCTCCGGTGTGACCTACAATGAGCAGTTCTTC. Its translation: CASSGVTYNEQFF.

This chain links TRBV5-1 with TRBJ2-2; TRBD2 aligns across 7 bases. V trimming: 2 bases; J trimming: 4 bases; junction bases outside the gene matches: 5. There are 15 residues in the CDR3. Germline-derived CDR1 and CDR2 are SGHRS and YFSETQ. CDR3 amino acids: CASSFPGGSTGELFF. The DNA of the CDR3 is TGCGCCAGCAGCTTCCCGGGAGGAAGCACCGGGGAGCTGTTTTTT.

The V gene is TRBV9, the J gene TRBJ2-1; possible D gene TRBD1, 6 bases. Germline CDR1 is SGDLS and CDR2 is YYNGEE. The CDR3 runs to 14 residues. V was trimmed by 0 bases and J by 4 bases, leaving 8 bases between them. CDR3 nucleotide sequence: TGTGCCAGCAGCGTAGGGACAGCGTACAATGAGCAGTTCTTC. Translation gives CASSVGTAYNEQFF.